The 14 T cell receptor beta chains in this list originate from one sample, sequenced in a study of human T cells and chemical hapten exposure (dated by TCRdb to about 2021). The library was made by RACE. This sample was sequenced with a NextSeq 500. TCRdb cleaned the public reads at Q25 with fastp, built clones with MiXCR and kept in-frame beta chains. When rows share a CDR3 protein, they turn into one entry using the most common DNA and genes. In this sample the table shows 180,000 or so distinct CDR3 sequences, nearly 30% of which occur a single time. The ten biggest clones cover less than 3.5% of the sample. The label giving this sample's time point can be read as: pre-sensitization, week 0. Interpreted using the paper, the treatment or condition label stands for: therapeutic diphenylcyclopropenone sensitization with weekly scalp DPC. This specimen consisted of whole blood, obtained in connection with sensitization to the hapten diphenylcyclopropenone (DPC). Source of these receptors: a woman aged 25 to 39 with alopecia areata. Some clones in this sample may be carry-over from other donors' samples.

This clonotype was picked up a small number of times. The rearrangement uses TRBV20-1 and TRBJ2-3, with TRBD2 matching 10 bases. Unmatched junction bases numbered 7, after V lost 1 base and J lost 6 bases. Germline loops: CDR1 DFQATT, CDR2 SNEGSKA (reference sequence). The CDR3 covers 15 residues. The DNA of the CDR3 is TGCAGTGCTAGAGGGGTAGCGGGAGGTCAGGATACGCAGTATTTT. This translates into CSARGVAGGQDTQYF.

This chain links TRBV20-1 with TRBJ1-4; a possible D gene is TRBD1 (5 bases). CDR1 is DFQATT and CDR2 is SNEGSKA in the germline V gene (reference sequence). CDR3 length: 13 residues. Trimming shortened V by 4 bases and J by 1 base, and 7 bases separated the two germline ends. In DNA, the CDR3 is TGCAGTGCTATCGGGGGAACTAATGAAAAACTGTTTTTT. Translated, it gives CSAIGGTNEKLFF.

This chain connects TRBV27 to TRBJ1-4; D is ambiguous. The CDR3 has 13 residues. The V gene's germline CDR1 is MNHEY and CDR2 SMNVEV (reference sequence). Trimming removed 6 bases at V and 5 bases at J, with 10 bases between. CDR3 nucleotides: TGTGCCAGCAGGAAAAGTGACAATGAAAAACTGTTTTTT. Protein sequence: CASRKSDNEKLFF.

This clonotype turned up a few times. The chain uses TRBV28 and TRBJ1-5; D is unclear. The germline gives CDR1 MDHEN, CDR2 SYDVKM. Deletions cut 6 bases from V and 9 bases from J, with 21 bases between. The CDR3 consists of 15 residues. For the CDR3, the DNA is TGTGCCAGCAGAACTACCCACCAGAGAGTTTCGCCCCAGCATTTT. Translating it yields CASRTTHQRVSPQHF.

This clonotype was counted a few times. The CDR3 DNA reads TGTGCCAGCAGCCCTTCCGGGGAGGTCGAGCAGTACTTC. The encoded protein is CASSPSGEVEQYF. This chain joins TRBV21-1 and TRBJ2-7; the D call TRBD2 from the table was never checked on the DNA. TRBV21-1 is given as a pseudogene. The CDR3 contains 13 residues.

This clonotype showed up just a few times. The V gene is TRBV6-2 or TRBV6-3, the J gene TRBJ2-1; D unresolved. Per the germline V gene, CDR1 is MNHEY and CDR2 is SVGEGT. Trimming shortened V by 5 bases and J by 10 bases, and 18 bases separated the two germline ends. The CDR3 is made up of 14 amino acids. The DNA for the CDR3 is TGTGCCAGCAGTCATTCTAGACCCCCTGCGGAGCAGTTCTTC. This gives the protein CASSHSRPPAEQFF.

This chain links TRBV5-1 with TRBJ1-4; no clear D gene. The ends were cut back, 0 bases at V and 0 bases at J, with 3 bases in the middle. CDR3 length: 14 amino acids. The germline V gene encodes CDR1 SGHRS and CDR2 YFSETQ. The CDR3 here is CASSLVPTNEKLFF. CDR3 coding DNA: TGCGCCAGCAGCTTGGTTCCAACTAATGAAAAACTGTTTTTT. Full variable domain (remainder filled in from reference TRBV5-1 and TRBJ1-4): KAGVTQTPRYLIKTRGQQVTLSCSPISGHRSVSWYQQTPGQGLQFLFEYFSETQRNKGNFPGRFSGRQFSNSRSEMNVSTLELGDSALYLCASSLVPTNEKLFFGSGTQLSVL.

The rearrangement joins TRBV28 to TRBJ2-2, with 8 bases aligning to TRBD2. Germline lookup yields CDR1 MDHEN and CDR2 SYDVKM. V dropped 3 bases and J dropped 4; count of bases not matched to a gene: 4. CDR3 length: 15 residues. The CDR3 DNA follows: TGTGCCAGCAGTTTCGGGGGGGCGGGCACCGGGGAGCTGTTTTTT. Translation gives CASSFGGAGTGELFF.

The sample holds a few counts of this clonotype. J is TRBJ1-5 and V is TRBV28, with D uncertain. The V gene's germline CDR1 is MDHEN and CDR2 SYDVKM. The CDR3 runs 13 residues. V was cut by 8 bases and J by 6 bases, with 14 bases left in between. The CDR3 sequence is CASSPDEVQPQHF. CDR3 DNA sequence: TGTGCCAGCTCCCCGGACGAAGTTCAGCCCCAGCATTTT.

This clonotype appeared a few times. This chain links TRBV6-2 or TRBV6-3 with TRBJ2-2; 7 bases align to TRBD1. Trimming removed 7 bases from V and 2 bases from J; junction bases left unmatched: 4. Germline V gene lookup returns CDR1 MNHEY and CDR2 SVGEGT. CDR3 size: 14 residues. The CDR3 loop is CASIDRANTGELFF. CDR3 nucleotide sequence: TGTGCCAGCATCGACAGGGCAAACACCGGGGAGCTGTTTTTT.

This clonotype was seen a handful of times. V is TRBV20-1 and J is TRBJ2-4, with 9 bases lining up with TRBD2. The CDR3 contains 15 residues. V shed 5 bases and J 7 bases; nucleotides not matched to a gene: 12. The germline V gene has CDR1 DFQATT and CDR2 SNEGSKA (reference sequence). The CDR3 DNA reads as TGCAGTGCTGGGCCTTTAGCGGGAGTTAAGAACATTCAGTACTTC. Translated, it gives CSAGPLAGVKNIQYF.

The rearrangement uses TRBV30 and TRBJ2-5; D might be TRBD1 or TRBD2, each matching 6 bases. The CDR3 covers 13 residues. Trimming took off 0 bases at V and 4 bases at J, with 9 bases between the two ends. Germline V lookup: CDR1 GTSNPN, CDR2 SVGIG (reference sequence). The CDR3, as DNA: TGTGCCTGGAGTGTCGGGGGCTTAGAGACCCAGTACTTC. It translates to CAWSVGGLETQYF.

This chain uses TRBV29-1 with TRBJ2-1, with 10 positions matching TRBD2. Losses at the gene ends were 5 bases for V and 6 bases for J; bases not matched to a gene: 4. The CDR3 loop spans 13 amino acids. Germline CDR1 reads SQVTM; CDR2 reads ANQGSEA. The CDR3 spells CSVSGGALNEQFF. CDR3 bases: TGCAGCGTTAGCGGGGGGGCCCTCAATGAGCAGTTCTTC.

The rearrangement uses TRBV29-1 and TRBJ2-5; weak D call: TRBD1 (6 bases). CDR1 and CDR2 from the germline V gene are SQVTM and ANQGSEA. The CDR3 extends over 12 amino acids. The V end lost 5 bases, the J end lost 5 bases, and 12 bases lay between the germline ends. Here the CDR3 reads CSVSPGEETQYF. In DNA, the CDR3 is TGCAGCGTTTCTCCAGGGGAGGAGACCCAGTACTTC.